This T cell receptor beta chain was identified during a study of blood T cell repertoires in COVID-19. Study as a whole: Spain, Italy and the United States supplied samples that represented acute and convalescent COVID-19. PBMCs, B-cell-depleted T cells, or T cells were the source of the cDNA or gDNA that made up the material.

V dropped 2 bases and J dropped 7 bases, with 19 bases sitting between them. The CDR3 runs to 16 residues. The V gene's germline CDR1 is SGHRS and CDR2 YFSETQ. In the authors' methods: Amplification with reference gene primers provided the estimates of nucleated cell counts. Using immunoSEQ multiplex PCR, the repertoire was profiled, and TCRdb retains in-frame clones only, with some absent. V, J and clone size are those of that table, while D and trimming were read from the DNA. The sample has fewer than 250,000 clones; 80% are singletons. Those enrolled, adults aged about 18 to 95 years, came from 24 US areas.

V gene TRBV5-1 combines with J gene TRBJ2-1; D remains unclear. The clonotype was recovered from a woman in her thirties or forties with acute COVID-19. The specimen sequenced was PBMCs or T cells enriched from blood (not recorded which). In DNA, the CDR3 is TGCGCCAGCAGCTTTTCAGGCTCTACCTTCGGTAATGAGCAGTTCTTC. Amino acids: CASSFSGSTFGNEQFF.